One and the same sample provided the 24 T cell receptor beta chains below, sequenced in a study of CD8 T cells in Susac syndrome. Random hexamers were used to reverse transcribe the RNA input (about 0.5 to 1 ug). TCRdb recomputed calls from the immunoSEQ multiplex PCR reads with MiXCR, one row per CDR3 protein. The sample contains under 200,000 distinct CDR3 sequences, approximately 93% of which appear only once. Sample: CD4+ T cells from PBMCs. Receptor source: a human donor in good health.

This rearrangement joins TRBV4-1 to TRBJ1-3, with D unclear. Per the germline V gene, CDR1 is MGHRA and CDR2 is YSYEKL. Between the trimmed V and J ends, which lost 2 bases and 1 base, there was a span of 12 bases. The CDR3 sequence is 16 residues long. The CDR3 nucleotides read TGCGCCAGCAGCCAACCTCGGACGGATTCTGGAAACACCATATATTTT. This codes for CASSQPRTDSGNTIYF.

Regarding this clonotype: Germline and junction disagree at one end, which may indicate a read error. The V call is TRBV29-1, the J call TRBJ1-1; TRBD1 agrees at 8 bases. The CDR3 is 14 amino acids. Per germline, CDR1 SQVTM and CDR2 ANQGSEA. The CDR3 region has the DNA TGCAGCGGGTTGGACAGGGCGGTGAAAACTGAAGCTTTCTTT. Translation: CSGLDRAVKTEAFF. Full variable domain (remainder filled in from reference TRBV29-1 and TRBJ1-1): SAVISQKPSRDICQRGTSLTIQCQVDSQVTMMFWYRQQPGQSLTLIATANQGSEATYESGFVIDKFPISRPNLTFSTLTVSNMSPEDSSIYLCSGLDRAVKTEAFFGQGTRLTVV.

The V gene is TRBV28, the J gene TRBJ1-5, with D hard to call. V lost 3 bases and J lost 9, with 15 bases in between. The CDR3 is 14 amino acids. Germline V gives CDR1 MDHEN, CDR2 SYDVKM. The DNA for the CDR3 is TGTGCCAGCAGTTTGGGTTATGGCCGAGGGCCCCAGCATTTT. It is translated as CASSLGYGRGPQHF. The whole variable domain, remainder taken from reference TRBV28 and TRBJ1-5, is DVKVTQSSRYLVKRTGEKVFLECVQDMDHENMFWYRQDPGLGLRLIYFSYDVKMKEKGDIPEGYSVSREKKERFSLILESASTNQTSMYLCASSLGYGRGPQHFGDGTRLSIL.

The CDR3 here is CASSLSFGSNQPQHF. The CDR3 coding sequence is TGTGCCAGCAGTTTAAGTTTCGGAAGCAATCAGCCCCAGCATTTT. The J gene is TRBJ1-5, the V gene TRBV12-3 or TRBV12-4; no definite D call. The CDR3 loop spans 15 amino acids. V was shortened by 2 bases and J by 1 base, with 9 bases between the two germline ends.

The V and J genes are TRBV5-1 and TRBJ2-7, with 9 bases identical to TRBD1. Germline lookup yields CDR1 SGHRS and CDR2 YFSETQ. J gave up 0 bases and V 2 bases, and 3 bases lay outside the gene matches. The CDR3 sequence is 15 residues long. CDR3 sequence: CASSFRQGGSYEQYF. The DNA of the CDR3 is TGCGCCAGCAGCTTTCGACAGGGGGGCTCCTACGAGCAGTACTTC. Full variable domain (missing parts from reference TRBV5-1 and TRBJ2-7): KAGVTQTPRYLIKTRGQQVTLSCSPISGHRSVSWYQQTPGQGLQFLFEYFSETQRNKGNFPGRFSGRQFSNSRSEMNVSTLELGDSALYLCASSFRQGGSYEQYFGPGTRLTVT.

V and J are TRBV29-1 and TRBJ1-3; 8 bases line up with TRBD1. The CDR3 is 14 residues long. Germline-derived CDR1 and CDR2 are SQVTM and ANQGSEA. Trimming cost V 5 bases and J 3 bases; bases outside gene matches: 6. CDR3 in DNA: TGCAGCGTTTGGGACAGGACGTTTGGAAACACCATATATTTT. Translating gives CSVWDRTFGNTIYF.

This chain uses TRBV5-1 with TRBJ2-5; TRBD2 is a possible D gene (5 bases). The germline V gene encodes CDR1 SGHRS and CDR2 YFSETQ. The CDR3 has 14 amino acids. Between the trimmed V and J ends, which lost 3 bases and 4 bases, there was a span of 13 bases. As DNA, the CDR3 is TGCGCCAGCAGCTGGACGGGGATCGGAGAGACCCAGTACTTC. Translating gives CASSWTGIGETQYF.

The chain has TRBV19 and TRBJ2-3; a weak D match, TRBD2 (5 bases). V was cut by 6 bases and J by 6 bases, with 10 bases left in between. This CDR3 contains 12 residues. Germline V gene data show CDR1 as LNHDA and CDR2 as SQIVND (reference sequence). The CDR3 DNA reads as TGTGCCAGTAGCCCCGGGGAGGATACGCAGTATTTT. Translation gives CASSPGEDTQYF. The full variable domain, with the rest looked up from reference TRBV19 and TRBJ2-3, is DGGITQSPKYLFRKEGQNVTLSCEQNLNHDAMYWYRQDPGQGLRLIYYSQIVNDFQKGDIAEGYSVSREKKESFPLTVTSAQKNPTAFYLCASSPGEDTQYFGPGTRLTVL.

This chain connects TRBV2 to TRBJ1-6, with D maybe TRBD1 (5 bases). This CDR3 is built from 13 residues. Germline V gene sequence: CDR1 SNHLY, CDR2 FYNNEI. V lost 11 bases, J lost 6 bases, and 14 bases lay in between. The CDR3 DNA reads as TGTGCCGGCCCCGGGGACGGTAATTCACCCCTCCACTTT. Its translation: CAGPGDGNSPLHF.

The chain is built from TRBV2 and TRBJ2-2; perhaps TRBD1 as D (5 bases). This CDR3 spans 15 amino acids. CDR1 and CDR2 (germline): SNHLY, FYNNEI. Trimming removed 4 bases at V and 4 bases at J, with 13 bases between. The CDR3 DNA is TGTGCCAGCAGTGCGCAGGGAATTACCACCGGGGAGCTGTTTTTT. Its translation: CASSAQGITTGELFF.

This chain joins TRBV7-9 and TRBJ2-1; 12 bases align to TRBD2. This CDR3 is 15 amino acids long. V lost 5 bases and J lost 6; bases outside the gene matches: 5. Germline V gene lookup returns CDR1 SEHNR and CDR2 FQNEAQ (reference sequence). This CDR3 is CASSPLAGGFNEQFF. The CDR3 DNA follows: TGTGCCAGCAGCCCACTAGCGGGGGGCTTCAATGAGCAGTTCTTC.

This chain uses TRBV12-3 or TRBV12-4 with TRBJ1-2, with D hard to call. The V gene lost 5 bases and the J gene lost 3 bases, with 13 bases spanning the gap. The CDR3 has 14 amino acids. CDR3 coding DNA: TGTGCCAGCAGTGGAGGGCTGCCGTACTATGGCTACACCTTC. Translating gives CASSGGLPYYGYTF.

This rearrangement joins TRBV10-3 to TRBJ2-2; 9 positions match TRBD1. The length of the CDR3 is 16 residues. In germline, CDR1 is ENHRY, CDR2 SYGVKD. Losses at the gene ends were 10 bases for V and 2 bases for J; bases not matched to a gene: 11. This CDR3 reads CATSTGGTINTGELFF. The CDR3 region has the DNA TGTGCCACTTCGACAGGGGGGACGATTAACACCGGGGAGCTGTTTTTT.

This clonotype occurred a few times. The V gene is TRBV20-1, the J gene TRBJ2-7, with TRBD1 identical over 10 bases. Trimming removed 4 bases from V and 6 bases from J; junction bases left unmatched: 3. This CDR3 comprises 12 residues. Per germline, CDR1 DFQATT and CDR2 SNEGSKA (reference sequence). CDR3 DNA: TGCAGTGCTACGGGACAGGGGTCCGAGCAGTACTTC. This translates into CSATGQGSEQYF.

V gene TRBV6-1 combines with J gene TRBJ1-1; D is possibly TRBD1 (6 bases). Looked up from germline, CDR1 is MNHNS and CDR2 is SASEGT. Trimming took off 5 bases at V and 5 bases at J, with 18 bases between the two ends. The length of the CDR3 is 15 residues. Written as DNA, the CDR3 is TGTGCCAGCAGTTCCTTCCCGGGGGCGCTGACTGAAGCTTTCTTT. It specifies CASSSFPGALTEAFF.

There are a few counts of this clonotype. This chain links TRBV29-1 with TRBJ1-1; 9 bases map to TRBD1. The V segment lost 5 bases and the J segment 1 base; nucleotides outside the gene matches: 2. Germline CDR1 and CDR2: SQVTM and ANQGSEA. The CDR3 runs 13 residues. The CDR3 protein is CSVQTGGNTEAFF. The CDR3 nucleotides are TGCAGCGTTCAGACAGGGGGGAACACTGAAGCTTTCTTT.

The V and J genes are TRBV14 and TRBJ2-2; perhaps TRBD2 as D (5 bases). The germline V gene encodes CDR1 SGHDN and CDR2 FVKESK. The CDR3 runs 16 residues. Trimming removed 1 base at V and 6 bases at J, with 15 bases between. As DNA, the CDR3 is TGTGCCAGCAGCCAAGTCCTCCTCGGGGTATCCGGGGAGCTGTTTTTT. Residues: CASSQVLLGVSGELFF.

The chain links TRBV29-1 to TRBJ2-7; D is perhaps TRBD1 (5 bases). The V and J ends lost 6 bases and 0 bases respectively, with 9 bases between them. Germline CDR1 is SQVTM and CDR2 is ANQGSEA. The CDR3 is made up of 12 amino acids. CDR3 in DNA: TGCAGCGTGAAACAGGCCTCCTACGAGCAGTACTTC. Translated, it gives CSVKQASYEQYF.

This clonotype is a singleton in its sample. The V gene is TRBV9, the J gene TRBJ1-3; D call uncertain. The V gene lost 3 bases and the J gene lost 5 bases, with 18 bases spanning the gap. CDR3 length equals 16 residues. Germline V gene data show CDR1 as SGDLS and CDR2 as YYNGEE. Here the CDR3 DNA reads TGTGCCAGCAGCGCCTTTGATAAGGGTACGCGAAACACCATATATTTT. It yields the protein CASSAFDKGTRNTIYF.

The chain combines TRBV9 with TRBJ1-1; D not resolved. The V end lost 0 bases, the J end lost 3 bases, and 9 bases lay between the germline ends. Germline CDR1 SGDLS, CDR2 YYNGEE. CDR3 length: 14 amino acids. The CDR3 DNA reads TGTGCCAGCAGCGTAGCTGCCGGAGACACTGAAGCTTTCTTT. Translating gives CASSVAAGDTEAFF.

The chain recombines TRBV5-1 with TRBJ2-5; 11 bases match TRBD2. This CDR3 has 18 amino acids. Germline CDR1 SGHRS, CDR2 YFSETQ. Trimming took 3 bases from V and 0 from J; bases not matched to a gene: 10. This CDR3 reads CASSSASGGPPYQETQYF. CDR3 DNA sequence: TGCGCCAGCAGCTCGGCTAGCGGGGGGCCTCCGTACCAAGAGACCCAGTACTTC.

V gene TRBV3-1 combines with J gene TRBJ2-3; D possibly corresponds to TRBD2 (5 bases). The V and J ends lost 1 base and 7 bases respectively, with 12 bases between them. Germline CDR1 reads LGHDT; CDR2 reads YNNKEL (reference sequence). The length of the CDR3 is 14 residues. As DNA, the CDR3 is TGTGCCAGCAGCCAAGGGGCAGCCGGGAATACGCAGTATTTT. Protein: CASSQGAAGNTQYF.

The CDR3 reads CASSPGGQAADTQYF. The CDR3 coding sequence is TGCGCCTCCTCTCCGGGGGGACAGGCCGCAGATACGCAGTATTTT. The chain uses TRBV23-1 and TRBJ2-3; D is possibly TRBD1 (8 bases). TRBV23-1 is sorted into the ORF group, with uncertain function. There are 15 residues in the CDR3. Trimming shortened V by 11 bases and J by 4 bases, and 22 bases separated the two germline ends.

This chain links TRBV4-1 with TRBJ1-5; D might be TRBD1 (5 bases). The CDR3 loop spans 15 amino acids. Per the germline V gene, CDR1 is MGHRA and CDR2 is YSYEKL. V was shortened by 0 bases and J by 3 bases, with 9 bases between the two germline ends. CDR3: CASSQESGLNQPQHF. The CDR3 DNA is TGCGCCAGCAGCCAAGAATCGGGGCTCAATCAGCCCCAGCATTTT.